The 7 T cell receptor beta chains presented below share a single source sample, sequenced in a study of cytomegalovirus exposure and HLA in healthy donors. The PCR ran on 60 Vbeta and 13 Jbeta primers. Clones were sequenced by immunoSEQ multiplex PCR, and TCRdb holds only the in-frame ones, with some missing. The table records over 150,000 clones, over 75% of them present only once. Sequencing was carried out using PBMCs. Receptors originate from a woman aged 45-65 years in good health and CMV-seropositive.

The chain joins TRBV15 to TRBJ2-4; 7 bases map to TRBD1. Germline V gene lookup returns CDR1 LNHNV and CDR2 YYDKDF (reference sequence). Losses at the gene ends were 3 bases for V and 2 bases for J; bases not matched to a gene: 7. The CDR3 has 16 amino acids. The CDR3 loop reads CATSSDRVGSKNIQYF. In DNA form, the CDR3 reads TGTGCCACCAGCAGCGACAGGGTCGGGTCCAAAAACATTCAGTACTTC.

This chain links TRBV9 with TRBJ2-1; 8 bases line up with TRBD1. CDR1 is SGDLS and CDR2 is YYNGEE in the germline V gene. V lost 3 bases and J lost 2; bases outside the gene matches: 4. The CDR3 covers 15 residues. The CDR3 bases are TGTGCCAGCAGCGCAGGACAGGGCGCCTACAATGAGCAGTTCTTC. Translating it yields CASSAGQGAYNEQFF.

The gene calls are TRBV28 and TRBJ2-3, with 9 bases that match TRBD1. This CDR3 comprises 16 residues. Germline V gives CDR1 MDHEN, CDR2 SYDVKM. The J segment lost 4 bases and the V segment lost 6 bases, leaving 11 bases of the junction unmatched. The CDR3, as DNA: TGTGCCAGCAGACTCACCGGGACAGGGTTGTCAGATACGCAGTATTTT. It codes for CASRLTGTGLSDTQYF.

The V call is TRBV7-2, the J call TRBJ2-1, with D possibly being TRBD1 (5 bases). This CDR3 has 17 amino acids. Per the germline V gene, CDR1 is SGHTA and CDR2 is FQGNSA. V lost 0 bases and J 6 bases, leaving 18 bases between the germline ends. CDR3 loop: CASSLARTTASPNEQFF. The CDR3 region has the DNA TGTGCCAGCAGCTTAGCTCGGACAACCGCTTCGCCCAATGAGCAGTTCTTC.

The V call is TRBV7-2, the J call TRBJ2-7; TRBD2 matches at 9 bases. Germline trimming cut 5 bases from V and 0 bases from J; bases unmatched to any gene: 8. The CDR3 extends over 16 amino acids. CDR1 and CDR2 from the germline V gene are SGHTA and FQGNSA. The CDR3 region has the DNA TGTGCCAGCAGCCCCCGGACTAGCGACTACTCCTACGAGCAGTACTTC. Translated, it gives CASSPRTSDYSYEQYF.

CDR3: CASRRGNSGNTIYF. CDR3 bases: TGTGCCAGCAGGAGGGGGAACTCTGGAAACACCATATATTTT. The chain links TRBV6-5 to TRBJ1-3, with D perhaps TRBD1 (6 bases). CDR1 is MNHEY, CDR2 SVGAGI, per germline. Trimming pared 6 bases from V and 0 bases from J, leaving 9 bases between. CDR3 length: 14 amino acids.

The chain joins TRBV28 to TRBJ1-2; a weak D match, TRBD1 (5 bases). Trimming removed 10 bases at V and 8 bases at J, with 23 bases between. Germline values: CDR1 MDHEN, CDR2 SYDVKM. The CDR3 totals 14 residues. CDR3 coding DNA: TGTGCCACTCGACCCCGGGACTCTTGGTGGGGCTACACCTTC. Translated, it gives CATRPRDSWWGYTF.